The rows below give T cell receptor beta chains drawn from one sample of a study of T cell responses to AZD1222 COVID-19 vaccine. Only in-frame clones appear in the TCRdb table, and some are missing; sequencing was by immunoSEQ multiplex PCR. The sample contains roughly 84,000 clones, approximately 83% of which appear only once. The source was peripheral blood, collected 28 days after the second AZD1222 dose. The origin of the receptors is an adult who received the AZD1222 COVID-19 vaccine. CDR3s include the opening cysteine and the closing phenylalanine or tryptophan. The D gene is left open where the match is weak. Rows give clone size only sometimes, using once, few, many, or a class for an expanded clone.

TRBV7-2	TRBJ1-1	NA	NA	CASSASEAMNTEAFF	TGTGCCAGCAGCGCCTCTGAGGCTATGAACACTGAAGCTTTCTTT
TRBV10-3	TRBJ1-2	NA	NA	CAISEPTDNYGYTF	TGTGCCATCAGTGAGCCCACGGATAACTATGGCTACACCTTC
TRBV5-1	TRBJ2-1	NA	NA	CASSLNLFANEQFF	TGCGCCAGCAGCTTGAATCTTTTTGCCAATGAGCAGTTCTTC
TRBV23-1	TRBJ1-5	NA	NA	CASSQGSDQPQHF	TGCGCCAGCAGTCAAGGGTCCGATCAGCCCCAGCATTTT
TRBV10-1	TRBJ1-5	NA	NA	CASSESRGQPQHF	TGCGCCAGCAGTGAGTCCAGGGGTCAGCCCCAGCATTTT
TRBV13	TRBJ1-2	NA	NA	CASSLGSSGGYTF	TGTGCCAGCAGCTTAGGCAGTAGCGGGGGCTACACCTTC
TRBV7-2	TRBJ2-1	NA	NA	CASSVRDFGPDEQFF	TGTGCCAGCAGCGTCCGGGACTTTGGCCCGGATGAGCAGTTCTTC
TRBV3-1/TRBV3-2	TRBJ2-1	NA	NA	CASSRQGGEQFF	TGTGCCAGCAGTCGTCAGGGGGGTGAGCAGTTCTTC
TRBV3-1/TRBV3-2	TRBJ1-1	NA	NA	CASSQGSSFEAFF	TGTGCCAGCAGCCAGGGGTCGTCGTTTGAAGCTTTCTTT
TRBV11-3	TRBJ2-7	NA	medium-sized	CASRRGFFDEQYF	TGTGCCAGCAGGCGAGGATTTTTCGACGAGCAGTACTTC
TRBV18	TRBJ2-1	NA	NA	CASSPHGPTGNEQFF	TGTGCCAGCTCACCACACGGCCCAACGGGGAATGAGCAGTTCTTC
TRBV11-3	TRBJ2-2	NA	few	CASSLGGSTGELFF	TGTGCCAGCAGCTTAGGTGGGAGCACCGGGGAGCTGTTTTTT
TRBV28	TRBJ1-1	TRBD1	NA	CASLSGQGGEAFF	TGTGCCAGCTTAAGCGGGCAGGGGGGCGAAGCTTTCTTT
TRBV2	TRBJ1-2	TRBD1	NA	CASLGEQGSYGYTF	TGTGCCAGCTTAGGGGAACAGGGGAGCTATGGCTACACCTTC
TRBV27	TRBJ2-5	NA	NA	CASSFAGANQETQYF	TGTGCCAGCAGTTTTGCGGGCGCTAACCAAGAGACCCAGTACTTC
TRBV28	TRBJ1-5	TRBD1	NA	CASSSGTGGSKPQHF	TGTGCCAGCAGTTCCGGGACAGGGGGCTCTAAGCCCCAGCATTTT
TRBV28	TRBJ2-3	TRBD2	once	CASSFPWAGGGPGSDTQYF	TGTGCCAGCAGTTTCCCCTGGGCGGGAGGTGGTCCCGGGTCAGATACGCAGTATTTT
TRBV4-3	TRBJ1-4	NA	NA	CASSQAKATNEKLFF	TGCGCCAGCAGCCAAGCTAAAGCAACTAATGAAAAACTGTTTTTT
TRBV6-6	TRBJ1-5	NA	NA	CASSYWDTYSNQPQHF	TGTGCCAGCAGTTACTGGGACACCTATAGCAATCAGCCCCAGCATTTT
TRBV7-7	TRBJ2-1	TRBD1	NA	CASSLGTGDNEQFF	TGTGCTAGCAGCTTAGGGACAGGGGACAATGAGCAGTTCTTC
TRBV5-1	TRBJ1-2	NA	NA	CASSLDVGAGGYTF	TGCGCCAGCAGCTTGGATGTGGGGGCGGGCGGCTACACCTTC
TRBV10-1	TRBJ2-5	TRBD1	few	CASSTGQDSQETQYF	TGCGCCAGCAGTACCGGACAGGATAGTCAAGAGACCCAGTACTTC
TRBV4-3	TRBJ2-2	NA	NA	CASSQEAGTNTGELFF	TGCGCCAGCAGCCAAGAAGCAGGGACGAACACCGGGGAGCTGTTTTTT
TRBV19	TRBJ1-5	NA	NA	CASSILRTINQPQHF	TGTGCCAGTAGTATTCTCCGGACAATCAATCAGCCCCAGCATTTT
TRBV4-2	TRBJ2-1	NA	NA	CASSPTVTYNEQFF	TGTGCCAGCAGCCCGACAGTAACCTACAATGAGCAGTTCTTC
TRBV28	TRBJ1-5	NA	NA	CASSFSYFNQPQHF	TGTGCCAGCAGTTTTTCCTATTTCAATCAGCCCCAGCATTTT
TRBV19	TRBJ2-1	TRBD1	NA	CASSIARDREQFF	TGTGCCAGTAGTATCGCCAGGGACAGGGAGCAGTTCTTC
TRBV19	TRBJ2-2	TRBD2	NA	CASSIMGLNTGELFF	TGTGCCAGTAGTATTATGGGACTAAACACCGGGGAGCTGTTTTTT
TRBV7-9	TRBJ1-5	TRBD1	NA	CASSLKGASQPQHF	TGTGCCAGCAGCTTAAAGGGGGCGAGTCAGCCCCAGCATTTT
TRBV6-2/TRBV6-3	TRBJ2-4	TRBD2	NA	CASSKIGTSGNKNIQYF	TGTGCCAGCAGTAAGATAGGGACTAGCGGTAACAAAAACATTCAGTACTTC
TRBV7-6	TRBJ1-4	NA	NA	CASSLDGAAVNEKLFF	TGTGCCAGCAGCTTAGACGGGGCGGCAGTGAATGAAAAACTGTTTTTT
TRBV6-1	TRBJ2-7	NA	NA	CASSETDSYEQYF	TGTGCCAGCAGTGAAACGGACTCCTACGAGCAGTACTTC
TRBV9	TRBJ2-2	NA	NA	CASSVVPAGSTGELFF	TGTGCCAGCAGCGTAGTCCCAGCAGGAAGCACCGGGGAGCTGTTTTTT
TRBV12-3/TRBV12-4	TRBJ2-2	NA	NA	CASSPQDTGELFF	TGTGCCAGCAGTCCTCAGGACACCGGGGAGCTGTTTTTT
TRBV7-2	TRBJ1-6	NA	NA	CASTHPVSNSPLHF	TGTGCCAGCACCCACCCCGTTAGTAATTCACCCCTCCACTTT
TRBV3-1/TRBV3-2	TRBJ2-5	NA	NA	CASSQVVGDGQYF	TGTGCCAGCAGCCAAGTTGTTGGTGATGGTCAGTACTTC
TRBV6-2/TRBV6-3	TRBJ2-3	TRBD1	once	CASSAGQGRTDTQYF	TGTGCCAGCAGTGCGGGACAGGGGCGCACAGATACGCAGTATTTT
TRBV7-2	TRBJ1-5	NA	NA	CASSLALPTGGWQPQHF	TGTGCCAGCAGCTTAGCGCTACCGACAGGCGGCTGGCAGCCCCAGCATTTT
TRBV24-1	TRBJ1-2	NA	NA	CATSDLWVYGYTF	TGTGCCACCAGTGATTTGTGGGTCTATGGCTACACCTTT
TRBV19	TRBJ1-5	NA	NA	CASSIDRSNQPQHF	TGTGCCAGTAGTATAGATCGGAGCAATCAGCCCCAGCATTTT
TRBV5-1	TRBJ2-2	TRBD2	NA	CASSRGLAGSTGELFF	TGCGCCAGCAGCCGAGGACTAGCGGGGTCTACCGGGGAGCTGTTTTTT
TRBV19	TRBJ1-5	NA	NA	CASRPGGTSNQPQHF	TGTGCCAGTAGGCCCGGTGGAACCAGCAATCAGCCCCAGCATTTT
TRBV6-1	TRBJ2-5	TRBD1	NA	CASSEVRTGVRETQYF	TGTGCCAGCAGTGAAGTTAGGACAGGGGTCCGGGAGACCCAGTACTTC
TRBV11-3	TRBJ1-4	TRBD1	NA	CASSFGTGVRNEKLFF	TGTGCCAGCAGCTTTGGGACAGGGGTCCGTAATGAAAAACTGTTTTTT
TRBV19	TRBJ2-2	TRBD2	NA	CASSLGGLAGELFF	TGTGCCAGTAGTCTGGGAGGACTAGCCGGGGAGCTGTTTTTT
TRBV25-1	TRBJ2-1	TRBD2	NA	CASKASGSYNEQFF	TGTGCCAGCAAGGCTAGCGGATCCTACAATGAGCAGTTCTTC
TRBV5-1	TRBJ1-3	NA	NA	CASSLGPSGAGNTIYF	TGCGCCAGCAGCTTGGGGCCGTCAGGCGCTGGAAACACCATATATTTT
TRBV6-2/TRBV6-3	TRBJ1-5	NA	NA	CASSYVAGLSNQPQHF	TGTGCCAGCAGTTACGTCGCTGGCCTTAGCAATCAGCCCCAGCATTTT
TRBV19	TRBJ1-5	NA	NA	CASRGGNSNQPQHF	TGTGCCAGTAGGGGAGGGAATAGCAATCAGCCCCAGCATTTT
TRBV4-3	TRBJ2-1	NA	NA	CASSQHTSTEQFF	TGCGCCAGCAGCCAACACACTAGCACTGAGCAGTTCTTC
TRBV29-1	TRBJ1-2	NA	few	CSVGREYGYTF	TGCAGCGTTGGCAGGGAGTATGGCTACACCTTC
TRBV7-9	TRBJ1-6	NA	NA	CASSSETEGSPLHF	TGTGCCAGCAGCTCCGAGACTGAAGGTTCACCCCTCCACTTT
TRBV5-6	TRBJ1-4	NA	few	CASSSGVTNEKLFF	TGTGCCAGCAGCTCAGGGGTCACTAATGAAAAACTGTTTTTT